This passage covers 3 T cell receptor beta chains from one sample sequenced in a study of T cells in Graves' hyperthyroidism and ophthalmopathy. Amplified TCR beta CDR3 regions derived from RNA transcripts. Primed by the HTBI set, a first-round RT-PCR was run on the TCR CDR3. TCRdb re-called the multiplex PCR reads through MiXCR, storing one row per CDR3 protein. The table shows about 300,000 distinct CDR3 sequences, with roughly a fifth occurring only once. The material sequenced was blood. The receptor source for this set is a man aged 50-60 years with Graves' ophthalmopathy.

This clonotype was observed many times. The chain links TRBV27 to TRBJ1-1, with D possibly TRBD1 on 5 matching bases. Trimming cost V 5 bases and J 2 bases, with 15 bases left between them. The germline V gene encodes CDR1 MNHEY and CDR2 SMNVEV (reference sequence). CDR3 length equals 15 residues. The CDR3 reads CASSLRGDGNTEAFF. The CDR3 DNA reads TGTGCCAGCAGTCTGCGAGGGGACGGAAACACTGAAGCTTTCTTT.

The sample holds many counts of this clonotype. The chain recombines TRBV7-9 with TRBJ2-2; D is uncertain. The CDR3 has 13 residues. Per the germline V gene, CDR1 is SEHNR and CDR2 is FQNEAQ (reference sequence). V shed 5 bases and J shed 1 base, with 5 bases lying between them. In nucleotides, the CDR3 is TGTGCCAGCAGCGACAAGAACACCGGGGAGCTGTTTTTT. It encodes CASSDKNTGELFF.

This clonotype was counted many times. The chain has TRBV10-3 and TRBJ2-3; either TRBD1 or TRBD2 may supply D (5 bases each). The CDR3 is 14 residues long. Germline CDR1 reads ENHRY; CDR2 reads SYGVKD. V shed 8 bases and J shed 1 base, with 13 bases lying between them. DNA for the CDR3: TGTGCCATCGGAAGGGACCCCCGCACAGATACGCAGTATTTT. Translated: CAIGRDPRTDTQYF.